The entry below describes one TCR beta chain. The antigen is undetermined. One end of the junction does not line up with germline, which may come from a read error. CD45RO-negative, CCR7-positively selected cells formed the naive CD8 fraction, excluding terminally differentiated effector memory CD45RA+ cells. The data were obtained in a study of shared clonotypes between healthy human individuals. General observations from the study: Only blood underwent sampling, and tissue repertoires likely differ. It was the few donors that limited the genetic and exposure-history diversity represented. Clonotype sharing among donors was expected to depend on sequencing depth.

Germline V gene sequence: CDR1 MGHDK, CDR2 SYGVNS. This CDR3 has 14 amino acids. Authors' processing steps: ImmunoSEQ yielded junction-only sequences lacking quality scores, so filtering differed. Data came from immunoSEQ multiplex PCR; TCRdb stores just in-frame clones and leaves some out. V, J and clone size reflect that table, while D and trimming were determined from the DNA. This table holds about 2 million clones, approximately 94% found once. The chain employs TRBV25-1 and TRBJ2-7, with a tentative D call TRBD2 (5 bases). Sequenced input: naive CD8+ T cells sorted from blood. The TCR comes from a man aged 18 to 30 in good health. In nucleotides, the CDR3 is TGTGCCGGCAGTTTTGGCGGGCCCTCCTACGAGCAGTACTTC. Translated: CAGSFGGPSYEQYF.